The sample holds a few counts of the clone carrying this T cell receptor beta chain. This record comes from a study of molecular identifiers for immune sequencing clone quantification. For bulk TCR libraries, previously described methods and listed TCR primers were used. Via MiXCR, TCRdb re-called the PCR reads, giving one row per CDR3 protein. Of approximately 680,000 distinct CDR3 sequences listed, about 25% are singletons. Input material: naive CD8+ T cells from blood, with Jurkat cell RNA spiked in. Subset reported: FACS-sorted CD8+CD4-CCR7+CD45RA+ naive T cells. The source is a human donor in good health. Some libraries in this study had Jurkat cell RNA spiked in.

The CDR3: CAISEPGQGAGELFF. CDR3 sequence (DNA): TGTGCCATCAGTGAGCCGGGACAGGGGGCCGGGGAGCTGTTTTTT. J is TRBJ2-2 and V is TRBV10-3; 11 bases align to TRBD1. This CDR3 spans 15 amino acids. Per germline, CDR1 ENHRY and CDR2 SYGVKD. Unmatched junction bases numbered 2, after V lost 2 bases and J lost 6 bases.